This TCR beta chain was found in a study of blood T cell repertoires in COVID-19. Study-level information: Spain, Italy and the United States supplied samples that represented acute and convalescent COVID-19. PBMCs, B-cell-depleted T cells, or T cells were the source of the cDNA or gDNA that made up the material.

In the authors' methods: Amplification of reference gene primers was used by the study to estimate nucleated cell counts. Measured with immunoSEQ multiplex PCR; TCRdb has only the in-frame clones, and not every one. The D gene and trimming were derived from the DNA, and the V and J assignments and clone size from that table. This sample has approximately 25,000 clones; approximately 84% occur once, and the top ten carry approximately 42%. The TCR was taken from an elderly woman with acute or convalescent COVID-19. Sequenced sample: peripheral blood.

CDR3 nucleotide sequence: TGTGCCAGCAGCCTAGCGGGAGGGCCCGAGACCCAGTACTTC. This translates into CASSLAGGPETQYF. The chain employs TRBV28 and TRBJ2-5, with 12 bases identical to TRBD2. This CDR3 comprises 14 residues. CDR1 is MDHEN and CDR2 is SYDVKM in the germline V gene. The V segment lost 6 bases and the J segment 5 bases; nucleotides outside the gene matches: 4.